This passage covers 19 T cell receptor beta chains from one sample sequenced in a study of PD-L1 blockade in urothelial cancer. Data came from immunoSEQ multiplex PCR; TCRdb stores just in-frame clones and leaves some out. Among tens of thousands of clones listed, about 90% were seen once. The time point: peripheral blood 6 weeks after treatment start. Source: PBMCs, taken around atezolizumab (anti-PD-L1) treatment. These receptors came from a man aged 55 to 70 with urothelial cancer.

This clone was detected only once. The rearrangement uses TRBV10-3 and TRBJ1-2; D ambiguous. Per germline, CDR1 ENHRY and CDR2 SYGVKD. This CDR3 spans 13 amino acids. The V gene lost 2 bases and the J gene lost 5 bases, with 9 bases spanning the gap. The CDR3 loop reads CAISEEASYGYTF. As DNA, the CDR3 is TGTGCCATCAGTGAGGAGGCATCGTATGGCTACACCTTC.

The CDR3 sequence is CASSLGGDRGQETQYF. For the CDR3, the DNA is TGCGCCAGCAGCCTGGGAGGGGACAGGGGGCAAGAGACCCAGTACTTC. The rearrangement joins TRBV5-1 to TRBJ2-5; 11 positions agree with TRBD1. V lost 4 bases and J lost 2; bases outside the gene matches: 7. This CDR3 has 16 amino acids. Germline V gene sequence: CDR1 SGHRS, CDR2 YFSETQ.

A single count supports this clone. V gene TRBV30 combines with J gene TRBJ2-1; D gene uncertain. Trimming pared 0 bases from V and 10 bases from J, leaving 16 bases between. The CDR3 contains 14 residues. The germline V gene has CDR1 GTSNPN and CDR2 SVGIG (reference sequence). CDR3 loop: CAWSVGPRHTEQFF. The CDR3 DNA sequence: TGTGCCTGGAGTGTAGGTCCCCGACACACAGAGCAGTTCTTC.

The rearrangement uses TRBV7-6 and TRBJ2-2; 10 bases align to TRBD1. J gave up 2 bases and V 5 bases, and 14 bases lay outside the gene matches. This CDR3 has 19 residues. Germline loops: CDR1 SGHVS, CDR2 FNYEAQ. The CDR3 loop reads CASSRMSGTGVFNTGELFF. The CDR3 region has the DNA TGTGCCAGCAGCAGAATGTCCGGGACAGGGGTTTTCAACACCGGGGAGCTGTTTTTT.

This CDR3 is CASSPNPGTSRGETQYF. For the CDR3, the DNA is TGTGCCAGCAGCCCCAACCCGGGGACTAGCCGGGGGGAGACCCAGTACTTC. The chain has TRBV9 and TRBJ2-5; 9 bases match TRBD2. V trimming: 4 bases; J trimming: 5 bases; junction bases outside the gene matches: 15. The CDR3 consists of 17 residues. CDR1 SGDLS and CDR2 YYNGEE come from the germline V gene.

The table lists this clone with a count of one. This chain uses TRBV30 with TRBJ1-2; no clear D gene. Germline V gives CDR1 GTSNPN, CDR2 SVGIG (reference sequence). The CDR3 runs 12 residues. Trimming removed 5 bases from V and 7 bases from J, with 14 bases in between. The CDR3 DNA sequence: TGTGCCTGGGACACAAACGAGGGTGGCTACACCTTC. It encodes CAWDTNEGGYTF.

This CDR3 is CASSLVSGGGANVLTF. The CDR3 nucleotides read TGTGCCAGCAGCTTGGTTTCAGGGGGTGGGGCCAACGTCCTGACTTTC. The rearrangement joins TRBV5-6 to TRBJ2-6; 7 nucleotides line up with TRBD1. The V and J ends lost 0 bases and 3 bases, in that order; junction bases with no gene match: 3. CDR1 is SGHDT and CDR2 is YYEEEE in the germline V gene. The CDR3 consists of 16 residues. Using reference TRBV5-6 and TRBJ2-6 for the parts outside the CDR3, the full variable domain is DAGVTQSPTHLIKTRGQQVTLRCSPKSGHDTVSWYQQALGQGPQFIFQYYEEEERQRGNFPDRFSGHQFPNYSSELNVNALLLGDSALYLCASSLVSGGGANVLTFGAGSRLTVL.

The V and J genes are TRBV28 and TRBJ2-5, with 11 bases fitting TRBD2. The CDR3 covers 16 residues. After removal of 7 bases from V and 2 bases from J, the junction contained 9 bases not matched to a gene. Per germline, CDR1 MDHEN and CDR2 SYDVKM. CDR3: CASTSPLAGGQETQYF. The CDR3 nucleotides read TGTGCCAGCACAAGCCCATTAGCGGGGGGGCAAGAGACCCAGTACTTC.

The chain joins TRBV4-3 to TRBJ1-1, with D possibly being TRBD1 (5 bases). Germline-derived CDR1 and CDR2 are LGHNA and YSLEER. V lost 9 bases, J lost 1 base, and 15 bases lay in between. The CDR3 contains 14 residues. The CDR3 DNA reads TGCGCCAGTCGGCGTGGGGGAGGGAACACTGAAGCTTTCTTT. It yields the protein CASRRGGGNTEAFF.

J is TRBJ1-5 and V is TRBV4-3; 10 positions agree with TRBD1. Germline CDR1 LGHNA, CDR2 YSLEER. The V segment lost 2 bases and the J segment 7 bases; nucleotides outside the gene matches: 5. The CDR3 runs 15 residues. Here the CDR3 reads CASSQRQGAHQPQHF. CDR3 sequence (DNA): TGCGCCAGCAGCCAACGACAGGGGGCTCACCAGCCCCAGCATTTT.

The chain links TRBV5-6 to TRBJ1-2, with D tentatively TRBD1 (5 bases). This CDR3 region has 14 residues. Per the germline V gene, CDR1 is SGHDT and CDR2 is YYEEEE. V lost 3 bases to trimming and J lost 6 bases, with 15 bases between them. As DNA, the CDR3 is TGTGCCAGCAGCTGGGGGAGGTTACTTAATGGCTACACCTTC. Translation: CASSWGRLLNGYTF.

A single count supports this clone. The rearrangement links TRBV27 to TRBJ1-6; tentative D call: TRBD1 (5 bases). CDR1 and CDR2 (germline): MNHEY, SMNVEV (reference sequence). Trimming removed 4 bases at V and 3 bases at J, with 13 bases between. CDR3 length: 16 residues. The CDR3 sequence is CASSSERQYYNSPLHF. The DNA for the CDR3 is TGTGCCAGCAGTTCGGAGAGACAGTACTATAATTCACCCCTCCACTTT.

J is TRBJ2-2 and V is TRBV2, with 7 bases fitting TRBD1. The ends lost 9 bases at V and 1 base at J; junction bases unmatched: 11. From germline, CDR1 is SNHLY and CDR2 FYNNEI. The CDR3 contains 16 residues. The CDR3 coding sequence is TGTGCCAGTCAATCACAGGGGACCCTGAACACCGGGGAGCTGTTTTTT. It specifies CASQSQGTLNTGELFF.

The chain is built from TRBV7-8 and TRBJ2-3; D uncertain. CDR3 length: 12 amino acids. In germline, CDR1 is SGHVS, CDR2 FQNEAQ. Trimming cost V 6 bases and J 6 bases, with 10 bases left between them. The CDR3 loop is CASSYAGDTQYF. DNA for the CDR3: TGTGCCAGCAGTTACGCCGGGGATACGCAGTATTTT.

The chain employs TRBV4-3 and TRBJ2-2, with TRBD1 identical over 9 bases. CDR1 is LGHNA and CDR2 is YSLEER in the germline V gene. With 1 base clipped from V and 5 bases from J, the junction kept 2 bases outside the gene matches. This CDR3 is 15 amino acids long. The CDR3 is CASSQVTGGTGELFF. DNA for the CDR3: TGCGCCAGCAGCCAAGTGACAGGGGGGACCGGGGAGCTGTTTTTT.

The chain couples TRBV7-3 to TRBJ2-3, with TRBD2 identical over 9 bases. This CDR3 spans 14 amino acids. V dropped 4 bases and J dropped 3; count of bases not matched to a gene: 2. CDR1 and CDR2 from the germline V gene are SGHTA and FQGTGA. CDR3 loop: CASSSGLATDTQYF. The CDR3 DNA reads TGTGCCAGCAGCTCCGGACTAGCGACAGATACGCAGTATTTT.

The chain combines TRBV6-1 with TRBJ2-7; D is unresolved. Per the germline V gene, CDR1 is MNHNS and CDR2 is SASEGT. V lost 8 bases to trimming and J lost 0 bases, with 14 bases between them. CDR3 length equals 14 residues. CDR3 loop: CASQPDMFSYEQYF. CDR3 bases: TGTGCCAGCCAACCTGACATGTTCTCCTACGAGCAGTACTTC.

This clone has a handful of counts. This rearrangement joins TRBV15 to TRBJ2-7; TRBD1 matches at 7 bases. The CDR3 spans 14 residues. The trim removed 5 bases at V and 2 bases at J, leaving 6 bases unmatched. Looked up from germline, CDR1 is LNHNV and CDR2 is YYDKDF (reference sequence). The CDR3 protein is CATSETGAAYEQYF. Written as DNA, the CDR3 is TGTGCCACCAGCGAAACAGGGGCGGCCTACGAGCAGTACTTC. Drawing the rest from reference TRBV15 and TRBJ2-7, the complete variable domain is DAMVIQNPRYQVTQFGKPVTLSCSQTLNHNVMYWYQQKSSQAPKLLFHYYDKDFNNEADTPDNFQSRRPNTSFCFLDIRSPGLGDTAMYLCATSETGAAYEQYFGPGTRLTVT.

This clone was observed once. This chain links TRBV28 with TRBJ2-1; 7 positions agree with TRBD1. The V and J ends lost 4 bases and 5 bases, in that order; junction bases with no gene match: 8. The CDR3 covers 15 residues. Germline CDR1 reads MDHEN; CDR2 reads SYDVKM. CDR3 amino acids: CASSSITDRHNEQFF. In nucleotides, the CDR3 is TGTGCCAGCAGTTCAATCACGGACAGGCACAATGAGCAGTTCTTC.